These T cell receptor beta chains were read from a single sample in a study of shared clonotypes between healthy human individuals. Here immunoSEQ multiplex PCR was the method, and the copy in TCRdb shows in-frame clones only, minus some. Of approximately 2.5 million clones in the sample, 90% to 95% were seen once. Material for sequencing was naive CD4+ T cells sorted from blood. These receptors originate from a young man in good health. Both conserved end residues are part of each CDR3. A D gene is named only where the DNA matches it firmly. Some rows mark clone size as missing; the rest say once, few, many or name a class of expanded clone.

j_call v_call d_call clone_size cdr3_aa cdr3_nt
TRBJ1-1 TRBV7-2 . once CASSKGPSETEAFF TGTGCCAGCAGCAAAGGCCCCTCGGAAACTGAAGCTTTCTTT
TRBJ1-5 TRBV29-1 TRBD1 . CSVIWTGDSNQPQHF TGCAGCGTGATTTGGACAGGGGATAGCAATCAGCCCCAGCATTTT
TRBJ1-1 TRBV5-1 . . CASSLVSGTLTEAFF TGCGCCAGCAGCTTGGTTTCAGGGACGCTAACCGAAGCTTTCTTT
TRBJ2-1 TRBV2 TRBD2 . CASRLAGGHNEQFF TGTGCCAGTCGCCTAGCGGGGGGACACAATGAGCAGTTCTTC
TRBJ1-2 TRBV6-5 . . CASSSRQAPGVDGYTF TGTGCCAGCAGTTCCCGACAGGCACCCGGTGTGGATGGCTACACCTTC
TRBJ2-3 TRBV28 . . CASSFRRGRADTQYF TGTGCCAGCAGTTTTCGTCGGGGTCGGGCAGATACGCAGTATTTT
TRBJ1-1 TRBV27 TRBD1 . CASSFDRENTEAFF TGTGCCAGCAGTTTCGACAGGGAGAACACTGAAGCTTTCTTT
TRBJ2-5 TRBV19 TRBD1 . CASSSQGALLEETQYF TGTGCCAGTAGCTCCCAGGGGGCGCTTCTGGAAGAGACCCAGTACTTC
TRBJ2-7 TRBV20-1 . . CRAANRGEQYF TGCAGGGCAGCAAATCGGGGAGAGCAGTACTTC
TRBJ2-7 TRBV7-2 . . CASSLESSGYEQYF TGTGCCAGCAGCTTAGAATCTTCGGGCTACGAGCAGTACTTC
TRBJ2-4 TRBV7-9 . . CASSLGDPNPPYF TGTGCCAGCAGCTTAGGAGACCCCAACCCCCCGTACTTC
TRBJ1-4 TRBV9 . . CASSVGTTNEKLFF TGTGCCAGCAGCGTAGGGACAACTAATGAAAAACTGTTTTTT
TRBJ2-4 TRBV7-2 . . CASSLFPLGGIQYF TGTGCCAGCAGCTTATTCCCCCTCGGGGGCATTCAGTACTTC
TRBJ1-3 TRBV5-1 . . CASSLDWAGNTIYF TGCGCCAGCAGCTTGGACTGGGCAGGAAACACCATATATTTT
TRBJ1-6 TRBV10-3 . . CAINRSTDSPLHF TGTGCCATCAATCGGTCGACGGATTCACCCCTCCACTTT
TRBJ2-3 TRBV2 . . CASSEGVSTDTQYF TGTGCCAGCAGTGAAGGCGTCAGCACAGATACGCAGTATTTT
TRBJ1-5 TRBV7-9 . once CASSSDGPNQPQHF TGTGCCAGCAGTTCAGACGGGCCTAATCAGCCCCAGCATTTT
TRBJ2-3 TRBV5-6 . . CASSLWAIADTQYF TGTGCCAGCAGCTTGTGGGCTATTGCAGATACGCAGTATTTT
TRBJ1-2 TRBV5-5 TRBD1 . CASSRQGLYGYTF TGTGCCAGCAGCCGACAGGGCCTCTATGGCTACACCTTC
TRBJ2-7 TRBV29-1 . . CSVTGAQVYEQYF TGCAGCGTGACGGGGGCTCAAGTATACGAGCAGTACTTC
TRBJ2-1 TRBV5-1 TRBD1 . CASSLGDRGNNEQFF TGCGCCAGCAGCTTGGGGGACAGGGGAAACAATGAGCAGTTCTTC
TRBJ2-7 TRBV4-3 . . CASSREPGIYEQYF TGCGCCAGCAGCCGAGAACCCGGTATCTACGAGCAGTACTTC
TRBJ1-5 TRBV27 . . CASRAGYNQPQHF TGTGCCAGCAGGGCAGGATACAATCAGCCCCAGCATTTT
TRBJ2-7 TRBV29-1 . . CSVSRAGGDGEQYF TGCAGCGTTTCCCGAGCAGGGGGGGATGGAGAGCAGTACTTC
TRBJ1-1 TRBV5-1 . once CASSLTLQMNTEAFF TGCGCCAGCAGCTTAACATTACAGATGAACACTGAAGCTTTCTTT
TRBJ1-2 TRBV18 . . CASSPSGTEANYGYTF TGTGCCAGCTCACCTTCCGGGACGGAAGCTAACTATGGCTACACCTTC
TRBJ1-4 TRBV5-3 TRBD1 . CASQQGDNEKLFF TGTGCCAGCCAACAGGGGGATAATGAAAAACTGTTTTTT
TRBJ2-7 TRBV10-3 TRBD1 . CAISGSQGAEQYF TGTGCCATCAGTGGGTCACAGGGGGCCGAGCAGTACTTC
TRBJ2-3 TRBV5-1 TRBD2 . CASTPSGTSADTQYF TGCGCCAGCACCCCCTCGGGGACTAGTGCAGATACGCAGTATTTT
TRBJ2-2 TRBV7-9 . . CASSLKGQILGGELFF TGTGCCAGCAGCTTAAAAGGCCAGATCCTCGGCGGGGAGCTGTTTTTT
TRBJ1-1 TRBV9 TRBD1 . CASSPTGTGSTEAFF TGTGCCAGCAGCCCAACGGGGACAGGTTCCACTGAAGCTTTCTTT
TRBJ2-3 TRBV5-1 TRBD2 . CASSIGTSGTTDTQYF TGCGCCAGCAGCATCGGGACTAGCGGGACCACAGATACGCAGTATTTT
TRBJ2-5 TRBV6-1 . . CASSEAPRGPRETQYF TGTGCCAGCAGTGAGGCCCCCCGGGGGCCTAGGGAGACCCAGTACTTC
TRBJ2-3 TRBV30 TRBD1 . CAWKGGGDTQYF TGTGCCTGGAAAGGGGGCGGAGATACGCAGTATTTT
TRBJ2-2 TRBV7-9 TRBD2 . CASSWSGVNTGELFF TGTGCCAGCAGCTGGAGCGGGGTTAACACCGGGGAGCTGTTTTTT
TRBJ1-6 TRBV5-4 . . CASSIRTAPQAYNSPLHF TGTGCCAGCAGCATACGGACAGCTCCACAAGCCTATAATTCACCCCTCCACTTT
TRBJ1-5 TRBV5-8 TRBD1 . CASTRDRAYQPQHF TGTGCCAGCACCCGGGACAGAGCTTATCAGCCCCAGCATTTT
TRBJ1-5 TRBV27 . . CASSHSTVNSNQPQHF TGTGCCAGCAGCCATTCGACAGTAAATAGCAATCAGCCCCAGCATTTT
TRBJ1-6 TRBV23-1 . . CASSPPSQGINSPLHF TGCGCCAGCAGTCCCCCGAGCCAGGGGATCAATTCACCCCTCCACTTT
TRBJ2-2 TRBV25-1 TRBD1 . CASSEPFGTGRSGELFF TGTGCCAGCAGTGAACCATTCGGGACAGGGAGGTCCGGGGAGCTGTTTTTT
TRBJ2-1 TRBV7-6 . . CASSPLGGNEQFF TGTGCCAGCAGCCCCCTCGGGGGCAATGAGCAGTTCTTC
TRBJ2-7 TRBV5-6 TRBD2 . CASSFLAGELEQYF TGTGCCAGCAGCTTCCTAGCGGGAGAACTCGAGCAGTACTTC
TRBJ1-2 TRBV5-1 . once CASSPTHAIYGYTF TGCGCCAGCAGCCCGACCCATGCGATCTATGGCTACACCTTC
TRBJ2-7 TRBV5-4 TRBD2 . CASSLQTSGRTGEQYF TGTGCCAGCAGCTTGCAAACTAGCGGGAGGACCGGCGAGCAGTACTTC
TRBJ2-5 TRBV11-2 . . CASSRVAVQETQYF TGTGCCAGCAGCAGAGTCGCGGTTCAAGAGACCCAGTACTTC
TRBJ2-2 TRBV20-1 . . CSARSNGELFF TGCAGTGCTAGGTCCAACGGGGAGCTGTTTTTT
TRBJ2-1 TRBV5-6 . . CASSLFDRQYNEQFF TGTGCCAGCAGCTTGTTTGACAGACAATACAATGAGCAGTTCTTC
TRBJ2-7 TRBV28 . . CASSSPGHFSYEQYF TGTGCCAGCAGTTCGCCGGGACATTTCTCCTACGAGCAGTACTTC
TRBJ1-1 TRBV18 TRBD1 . CASYLGQGAGTEAFF TGTGCCAGCTACCTAGGACAGGGGGCTGGTACTGAAGCTTTCTTT
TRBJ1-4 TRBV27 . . CASSLYPPTRIIGPNEKLFF TGTGCCAGCAGTTTATACCCCCCAACGCGGATTATTGGTCCTAATGAAAAACTGTTTTTT
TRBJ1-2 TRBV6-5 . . CASSYSGNGYTF TGTGCCAGCAGTTACTCCGGGAATGGCTACACCTTC
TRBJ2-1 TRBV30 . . CAWSVWGRGDSGEQFF TGTGCCTGGAGTGTGTGGGGCAGGGGGGACAGCGGTGAGCAGTTCTTC
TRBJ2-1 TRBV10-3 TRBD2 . CAIKRTSGRDNEQFF TGTGCCATCAAGAGGACTAGCGGGCGTGACAATGAGCAGTTCTTC
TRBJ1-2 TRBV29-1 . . CSVSSTYGYTF TGCAGCGTTTCGAGTACTTATGGCTACACCTTC
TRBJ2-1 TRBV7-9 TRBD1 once CASSPGQAQSEFF TGTGCCAGCAGCCCAGGACAGGCCCAGTCCGAGTTCTTC
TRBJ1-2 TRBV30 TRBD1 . CAWSVQGGVGYTF TGTGCCTGGAGTGTACAGGGGGGCGTCGGCTACACCTTC
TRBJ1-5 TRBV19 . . CASSTLYQPQHF TGTGCCAGTAGTACCCTATACCAGCCCCAGCATTTT
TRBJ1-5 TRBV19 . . CASSPDTGQPQHF TGTGCCAGTAGCCCGGACACGGGTCAGCCCCAGCATTTT
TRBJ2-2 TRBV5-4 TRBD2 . CASSFMLAGGHGELFF TGTGCCAGCAGCTTTATGCTAGCGGGAGGGCACGGGGAGCTGTTTTTT
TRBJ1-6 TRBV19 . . CASSTTVGNSPLHF TGTGCCAGTAGTACCACGGTGGGAAATTCACCCCTCCACTTT